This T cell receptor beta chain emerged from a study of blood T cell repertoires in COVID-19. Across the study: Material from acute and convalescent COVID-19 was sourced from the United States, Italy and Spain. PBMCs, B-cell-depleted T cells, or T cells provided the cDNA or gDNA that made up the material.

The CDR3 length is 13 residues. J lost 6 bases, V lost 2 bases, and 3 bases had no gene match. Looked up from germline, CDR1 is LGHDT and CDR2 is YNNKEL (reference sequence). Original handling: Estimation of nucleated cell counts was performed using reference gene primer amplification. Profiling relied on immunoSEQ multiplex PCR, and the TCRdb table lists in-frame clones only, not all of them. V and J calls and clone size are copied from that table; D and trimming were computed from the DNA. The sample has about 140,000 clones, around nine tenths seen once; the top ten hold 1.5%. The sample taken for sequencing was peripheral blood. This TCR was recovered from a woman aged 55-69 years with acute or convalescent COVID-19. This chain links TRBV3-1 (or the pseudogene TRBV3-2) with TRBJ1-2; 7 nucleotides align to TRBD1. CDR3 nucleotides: TGTGCCAGCAGCCAAAGACAGGGAGATGGCTACACCTTC. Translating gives CASSQRQGDGYTF.